One sample yielded the 31 T cell receptor beta chains listed below, sequenced in a study of vaccination and CD4 T cells after COVID-19. These TCRs are of unknown antigen specificity. The treatment denotes: approximately 9-day PBMC culture with coronavirus spike peptide pools or control peptides (ViraFEST assay). CD4+ T cells that had been cultured provided DNA sequenced with the Oncomine TCR Beta short-read assay. MiXCR was run by TCRdb on the PCR reads, yielding one entry per CDR3 protein. This table has 8,500 to 13,000 distinct CDR3 sequences, about 20% appearing once. The sequenced sample was CD4+ T cells from blood, cultured in vitro, obtained after SARS-CoV-2 vaccination. Source of these receptors: a human donor who had recovered from COVID-19.

This clonotype is deemed medium-sized. The V call is TRBV7-2, the J call TRBJ1-5, with D perhaps matching TRBD1 (6 bases). The CDR3 length is 15 residues. Trimming left V 2 bases short and J 2 bases short, with 10 bases between. Germline loops: CDR1 SGHTA, CDR2 FQGNSA. CDR3 nucleotide sequence: TGTGCCAGCAGCTTACGAGGGGGGGGCAATCAGCCCCAGCATTTT. This gives the protein CASSLRGGGNQPQHF.

This clonotype is labeled as medium-sized. This CDR3 reads CASSASGPGELFF. DNA of the CDR3: TGCGCCAGCAGTGCGTCAGGACCCGGGGAGCTGTTTTTT. This rearrangement joins TRBV10-1 to TRBJ2-2; the D is unclear. The CDR3 loop spans 13 amino acids. The germline V gene encodes CDR1 WNHNN and CDR2 SYGVQD (reference sequence). Trimming left V 4 bases short and J 6 bases short, with 9 bases between.

This clonotype turned up a few times. The chain joins TRBV7-9 to TRBJ1-5; possibly TRBD1 for D (5 bases). Trimming stripped 3 bases from V and 11 bases from J, with 14 bases between. Germline V gene sequence: CDR1 SEHNR, CDR2 FQNEAQ (reference sequence). This CDR3 has 13 amino acids. The CDR3 region has the DNA TGTGCCAGCAGCTTCCCGCCCTGGGGGGCCCAGCATTTT. Protein: CASSFPPWGAQHF.

The chain couples TRBV5-4 to TRBJ2-2; perhaps D is TRBD1 or TRBD2 (6 bases each). The CDR3 has 13 amino acids. Trimming took off 1 base at V and 6 bases at J, with 7 bases between the two ends. CDR1 and CDR2 (germline): SGHNT, YYREEE (reference sequence). The CDR3 reads CASSLRGAGELFF. The DNA for the CDR3 is TGTGCCAGCAGCTTGAGGGGGGCCGGGGAGCTGTTTTTT.

This clonotype was detected only a few times. This sequence joins TRBV11-2 and TRBJ1-2; D is possibly TRBD1 (6 bases). Per the germline V gene, CDR1 is SGHAT and CDR2 is FQNNGV. This CDR3 spans 13 amino acids. V shed 5 bases and J shed 4 bases, with 11 bases lying between them. CDR3 nucleotide sequence: TGTGCCAGCAGCATGGACAGCTTCTATGGCTACACCTTC. Its translation is CASSMDSFYGYTF.

In its sample, this clonotype was seen a few times. The chain carries TRBV28 and TRBJ2-7; D is ambiguous. Germline-derived CDR1 and CDR2 are MDHEN and SYDVKM. The CDR3 is made up of 12 amino acids. The V end lost 6 bases, the J end lost 2 bases, and 8 bases lay between the germline ends. This chain's CDR3 is CASSPVPYEQYF. The CDR3 nucleotides are TGTGCCAGCAGCCCAGTCCCCTACGAGCAGTACTTC.

Here the CDR3 DNA reads TGTGCCAGCAGCCGAAAAGTCAGGGTGCTCGCGAACACCGGGGAGCTGTTTTTT. Amino acids: CASSRKVRVLANTGELFF. The J gene is TRBJ2-2, the V gene TRBV21-1. TRBV21-1 is flagged as a pseudogene. The CDR3 spans 18 residues.

This rearrangement joins TRBV20-1 to TRBJ2-7, with D unresolved. The germline gives CDR1 DFQATT, CDR2 SNEGSKA (reference sequence). The CDR3 length is 11 residues. V was pared by 2 bases and J by 4 bases, with 6 bases between. The CDR3 sequence is CSARLFYEQYF. In DNA, the CDR3 is TGCAGTGCTAGATTGTTTTACGAGCAGTACTTC.

The chain combines TRBV9 with TRBJ1-1, with D perhaps TRBD1 (6 bases). The germline V gene encodes CDR1 SGDLS and CDR2 YYNGEE. Trimming pared 4 bases from V and 0 bases from J, leaving 13 bases between. CDR3 length equals 15 residues. The CDR3 DNA reads as TGTGCCAGCAGCTTCAGGACAGACATGAACACTGAAGCTTTCTTT. This translates into CASSFRTDMNTEAFF.

The V gene is TRBV20-1, the J gene TRBJ1-5; the D is unclear. Germline loops: CDR1 DFQATT, CDR2 SNEGSKA (reference sequence). V dropped 3 bases and J dropped 4 bases, with 7 bases sitting between them. The CDR3 has 12 amino acids. CDR3 sequence (DNA): TGCAGTGCTAGGCAAGTGAATCAGCCCCAGCATTTT. Protein sequence: CSARQVNQPQHF.

V gene TRBV27 combines with J gene TRBJ1-4, with D perhaps TRBD1 (5 bases). CDR1 is MNHEY and CDR2 is SMNVEV in the germline V gene (reference sequence). V lost 5 bases and J lost 8, with 12 bases in between. The CDR3 extends over 13 amino acids. In DNA, the CDR3 is TGTGCCAGCAGTACTCGGACATGGGAAAAACTGTTTTTT. Protein product: CASSTRTWEKLFF.

This chain joins TRBV6-2 or TRBV6-3 and TRBJ2-7; D not certain. CDR1 is MNHEY, CDR2 SVGEGT, per germline. This CDR3 has 14 amino acids. Trimming removed 6 bases from V and 2 bases from J, with 14 bases in between. The CDR3 protein is CASRDQTTAYEQYF. For the CDR3, the DNA is TGTGCCAGCAGAGATCAGACAACAGCCTACGAGCAGTACTTC.

The chain uses TRBV11-2 and TRBJ2-2, with D uncertain. Germline loops: CDR1 SGHAT, CDR2 FQNNGV. The CDR3 runs to 11 residues. The V end lost 5 bases, the J end lost 11 bases, and 9 bases lay between the germline ends. The DNA of the CDR3 is TGTGCCAGCAGCCTTGCATTTGAGCTGTTTTTT. Translation gives CASSLAFELFF.

This clonotype occurred a few times. The rearrangement links TRBV5-6 to TRBJ1-2; 9 bases map to TRBD1. Germline-derived CDR1 and CDR2 are SGHDT and YYEEEE. The CDR3 contains 14 residues. Trimming at V came to 1 base and at J to 5 bases, leaving 3 bases not matched to a gene. The DNA of the CDR3 is TGTGCCAGCAGCTTGCCCGGGACAGGGTATGGCTACACCTTC. Residues: CASSLPGTGYGYTF.

The genes are TRBV5-6 and TRBJ1-2; no reliable D call. Per germline, CDR1 SGHDT and CDR2 YYEEEE. The CDR3 covers 16 residues. Trimming stripped 0 bases from V and 0 bases from J, with 12 bases between. The CDR3 spells CASSLGTGRANYGYTF. For the CDR3, the DNA is TGTGCCAGCAGCTTGGGTACGGGAAGGGCTAACTATGGCTACACCTTC.

In its sample, this clonotype was seen a few times. The rearrangement uses TRBV20-1 and TRBJ2-7, with 12 bases fitting TRBD2. The CDR3 covers 15 residues. V shed 0 bases and J 3 bases; nucleotides not matched to a gene: 3. CDR1 is DFQATT, CDR2 SNEGSKA, per germline (reference sequence). The CDR3 loop reads CSARDRTSGIYEQYF. The CDR3 DNA is TGCAGTGCTAGAGATCGGACTAGCGGGATCTACGAGCAGTACTTC.

This chain uses TRBV20-1 with TRBJ2-2, with 9 bases lining up with TRBD2. The CDR3 is 14 amino acids. CDR1 and CDR2 from the germline V gene are DFQATT and SNEGSKA (reference sequence). The V gene end was trimmed by 3 bases and the J gene end by 7 bases; junction bases not matched to a gene: 6. This chain's CDR3 is CSASPVAGDGELFF. CDR3 coding DNA: TGCAGTGCTAGCCCGGTAGCGGGAGACGGGGAGCTGTTTTTT.

The chain carries TRBV6-2 or TRBV6-3 and TRBJ2-3; weak D call: TRBD1 (6 bases). V was clipped by 4 bases and J by 6 bases, with 17 bases between them. There are 15 residues in the CDR3. CDR1 MNHEY and CDR2 SVGEGT come from the germline V gene. The CDR3 DNA sequence: TGTGCCAGCAGTTTCCGACAGGTGCACAGGGATACGCAGTATTTT. Translation gives CASSFRQVHRDTQYF.

A remark on this clonotype: A much bigger clone sits one base away, suggesting this may be a read error. The chain employs TRBV27 and TRBJ2-5; perhaps TRBD2 as D (5 bases). The CDR3 sequence is 15 residues long. Per the germline V gene, CDR1 is MNHEY and CDR2 is SMNVEV (reference sequence). The CDR3 protein is CVSSPDPGLQETQYF. Here the CDR3 DNA reads TGTGTCAGCAGTCCCGATCCGGGGTTACAAGAGACCCAGTACTTC.

This clonotype showed up just once. The chain carries TRBV24-1 and TRBJ2-1; 9 bases are a match to TRBD1. The ends lost 5 bases at V and 8 bases at J; junction bases unmatched: 18. The germline V gene has CDR1 KGHDR and CDR2 SFDVKD. The CDR3 consists of 18 residues. The CDR3 loop reads CATSAPQGADRGLHEQFF. The CDR3 bases are TGTGCCACCAGTGCCCCCCAAGGGGCGGACAGGGGTCTCCATGAGCAGTTCTTC.

The chain uses TRBV27 and TRBJ1-1; no reliable D call. The germline V gene encodes CDR1 MNHEY and CDR2 SMNVEV (reference sequence). This CDR3 has 14 residues. The V end was cut by 4 bases, the J end by 4 bases, with 13 bases between. The DNA for the CDR3 is TGTGCCAGCAGTTCCCAACAGATAACCACTGAAGCTTTCTTT. Amino acids: CASSSQQITTEAFF.

The chain is built from TRBV4-3 and TRBJ2-7, with 7 bases matching TRBD2. V lost 4 bases to trimming and J lost 2 bases; unmatched junction nucleotides: 8. Germline assignment: CDR1 LGHNA and CDR2 YSLEER. This CDR3 region has 15 residues. CDR3 nucleotide sequence: TGCGCCAGCAGCCCGCAGCCAGCGGGAACCTACGAGCAGTACTTC. Its protein product is CASSPQPAGTYEQYF.

This clonotype was found once. The CDR3 sequence: CASSLSPGVRWNEQFF. CDR3 DNA: TGTGCCAGCAGTTTGTCCCCTGGGGTCCGTTGGAATGAGCAGTTCTTC. The chain has TRBV28 and TRBJ2-1; D call uncertain. CDR3 length: 16 amino acids. V shed 3 bases and J shed 7 bases, with 19 bases lying between them. Germline loops: CDR1 MDHEN, CDR2 SYDVKM.

The chain is built from TRBV20-1 and TRBJ2-3; 12 bases fit TRBD2. Trimming at V came to 4 bases and at J to 3 bases, leaving 5 bases not matched to a gene. The CDR3 length is 15 residues. Germline V gene sequence: CDR1 DFQATT, CDR2 SNEGSKA (reference sequence). The CDR3 loop is CSATGLAGRTDTQYF. For the CDR3, the DNA is TGCAGTGCTACCGGACTAGCGGGACGTACAGATACGCAGTATTTT.

This clonotype appeared a few times. The chain recombines TRBV6-2 or TRBV6-3 with TRBJ2-3; 7 bases are shared with TRBD2. The CDR3 loop spans 14 amino acids. Unmatched junction bases numbered 8, after V lost 5 bases and J lost 6 bases. Germline V gene lookup returns CDR1 MNHEY and CDR2 SVGEGT. The CDR3 is CASSPRDYADTQYF. CDR3 nucleotide sequence: TGTGCCAGCAGTCCCCGGGACTACGCTGATACGCAGTATTTT.

This clonotype showed up just a few times. V is TRBV6-1 and J is TRBJ2-5; 9 bases are shared with TRBD1. After removal of 2 bases from V and 5 bases from J, the junction contained 9 bases not matched to a gene. Germline values: CDR1 MNHNS, CDR2 SASEGT. The CDR3 covers 16 residues. CDR3 sequence: CASSEFGTGLLETQYF. The CDR3 region has the DNA TGTGCCAGCAGTGAATTCGGGACAGGGTTATTGGAGACCCAGTACTTC.

Only a few counts were recorded for this clonotype. This chain joins TRBV28 and TRBJ2-2, with 9 bases that match TRBD2. Trimming took 6 bases from V and 6 from J; bases not matched to a gene: 11. The germline V gene encodes CDR1 MDHEN and CDR2 SYDVKM. This CDR3 region has 16 residues. The DNA for the CDR3 is TGTGCCAGCAGGGTTCTAGCGGGAAAAGAAGCCGGGGAGCTGTTTTTT. This encodes CASRVLAGKEAGELFF. Supplemented by reference TRBV28 and TRBJ2-2, the full variable domain reads DVKVTQSSRYLVKRTGEKVFLECVQDMDHENMFWYRQDPGLGLRLIYFSYDVKMKEKGDIPEGYSVSREKKERFSLILESASTNQTSMYLCASRVLAGKEAGELFFGEGSRLTVL.

This clonotype was counted only a few times. This chain links TRBV6-2 or TRBV6-3 with TRBJ2-1, with D possibly TRBD1 on 5 matching bases. The V and J ends lost 7 bases and 4 bases respectively, with 29 bases between them. This CDR3 contains 19 residues. Per the germline V gene, CDR1 is MNHEY and CDR2 is SVGEGT. In DNA, the CDR3 is TGTGCCAGCACCCCGCAGAGAAGGGGCCCTTTATCGGGTTACAATGAGCAGTTCTTC. Translated, it gives CASTPQRRGPLSGYNEQFF.

The rearrangement joins TRBV9 to TRBJ2-7; D unresolved. Trimming removed 0 bases at V and 3 bases at J, with 13 bases between. CDR3 length equals 15 residues. Germline CDR1 reads SGDLS; CDR2 reads YYNGEE. The CDR3 DNA is TGTGCCAGCAGCGTAGGACCACGACAATACTACGAGCAGTACTTC. The encoded protein is CASSVGPRQYYEQYF.

This clonotype was found a few times. The gene calls are TRBV11-2 and TRBJ2-5; 8 positions match TRBD1. The V segment lost 5 bases and the J segment 10 bases; nucleotides outside the gene matches: 21. The CDR3 is 17 residues long. Germline assignment: CDR1 SGHAT and CDR2 FQNNGV. CDR3 DNA sequence: TGTGCCAGCAGCCGCCAATACACGGACAGGGTGGGTCGGAACCAGTACTTC. The encoded protein is CASSRQYTDRVGRNQYF.

This chain links TRBV19 with TRBJ1-5, with 11 bases matching TRBD1. The V gene's germline CDR1 is LNHDA and CDR2 SQIVND (reference sequence). Unmatched junction bases numbered 6, after V lost 5 bases and J lost 6 bases. There are 15 residues in the CDR3. CDR3 bases: TGTGCCAGTAGTGTGTGGACAGGGGGCCGTCAGCCCCAGCATTTT. Protein product: CASSVWTGGRQPQHF.